A single sample gave rise to the 8 T cell receptor beta chains below, sequenced in a study of T cells after yellow fever vaccination. TCRdb itself ran the 5' RACE reads through MiXCR, one entry per CDR3 protein. The repertoire holds fewer than 450,000 distinct CDR3 sequences, with roughly 4.3% as singletons. Source: PBMCs, taken 5 days after the yellow fever booster vaccination. The source of these receptors is a man younger than 35 who received the YFV17D yellow fever vaccine.

This clonotype has at least ten counts. V usage is TRBV11-2 and J usage is TRBJ2-3, with D possibly being TRBD2 (5 bases). The CDR3 is 16 amino acids. Trimming took 4 bases from V and 5 from J, leaving 19 bases between them. Germline V gene data show CDR1 as SGHAT and CDR2 as FQNNGV. In DNA, the CDR3 is TGTGCCAGCAGCTGGAGAGGCGCGGGTTCCGTAGATACGCAGTATTTT. This translates into CASSWRGAGSVDTQYF.

The chain links TRBV7-9 to TRBJ2-7; D might be TRBD1 (5 bases). Between the trimmed V and J ends, which lost 1 base and 8 bases, there was a span of 9 bases. CDR1 and CDR2 (germline): SEHNR, FQNEAQ (reference sequence). The CDR3 contains 12 residues. The DNA for the CDR3 is TGTGCCAGCAGCTTAGAGGGGCCCCAGCAGTACTTC. This codes for CASSLEGPQQYF.

The table lists this clonotype with many counts. The V and J genes are TRBV7-2 and TRBJ2-5; no definite D call. The CDR3 has 13 amino acids. CDR1 is SGHTA and CDR2 is FQGNSA in the germline V gene. V was clipped by 5 bases and J by 0 bases, with 7 bases between them. CDR3 protein: CASSVGYQETQYF. CDR3 sequence (DNA): TGTGCCAGCAGCGTAGGGTACCAAGAGACCCAGTACTTC.

This chain connects TRBV21-1 to TRBJ1-3; the listed D gene, TRBD1, was not tested against the DNA. TRBV21-1 corresponds to a pseudogene. The CDR3 loop spans 12 amino acids. CDR3 bases: TGTGCCAGCAGGGGACAGGGAAACACCATATATTTT. This sequence encodes CASRGQGNTIYF.

This clonotype was seen many times. The chain is built from TRBV7-6 and TRBJ1-6; TRBD1 agrees at 10 bases. Trimming at V came to 4 bases and at J to 10 bases, leaving 7 bases not matched to a gene. This CDR3 has 15 amino acids. Looked up from germline, CDR1 is SGHVS and CDR2 is FNYEAQ. The CDR3 spells CASSSGQGKISPLHF. The CDR3 nucleotides read TGTGCCAGCAGCTCGGGACAGGGGAAAATCTCACCCCTCCACTTT.

This clonotype has more than one count but fewer than ten. This chain connects TRBV20-1 to TRBJ1-6, with no clear D. The CDR3 is 12 residues long. In germline, CDR1 is DFQATT, CDR2 SNEGSKA (reference sequence). Trimming cost V 3 bases and J 7 bases, with 7 bases left between them. The CDR3 DNA sequence: TGCAGTGCTAGTTCTCGGAATTCACCCCTCCACTTT. Translation: CSASSRNSPLHF.

The chain uses TRBV28 and TRBJ2-3, with D possibly TRBD2 on 5 matching bases. CDR1 and CDR2 from the germline V gene are MDHEN and SYDVKM. This CDR3 has 16 residues. V lost 2 bases and J lost 1, with 13 bases in between. The CDR3 nucleotides are TGTGCCAGCAGTTTAGACGAGCGGACGGGCACAGATACGCAGTATTTT. Translation gives CASSLDERTGTDTQYF. Based on the CDR3 plus reference TRBV28 and TRBJ2-3, the full variable domain is DVKVTQSSRYLVKRTGEKVFLECVQDMDHENMFWYRQDPGLGLRLIYFSYDVKMKEKGDIPEGYSVSREKKERFSLILESASTNQTSMYLCASSLDERTGTDTQYFGPGTRLTVL.

V usage is TRBV4-2 and J usage is TRBJ1-2; 8 bases are shared with TRBD1. The ends lost 0 bases at V and 4 bases at J; junction bases unmatched: 7. The CDR3 is 16 residues long. Germline V gives CDR1 LGHNA, CDR2 YNFKEQ. The CDR3, as DNA: TGTGCCAGCAGCCAAGAGCGGACAGGGTTGTCCTATGGCTACACCTTC. It translates to CASSQERTGLSYGYTF.